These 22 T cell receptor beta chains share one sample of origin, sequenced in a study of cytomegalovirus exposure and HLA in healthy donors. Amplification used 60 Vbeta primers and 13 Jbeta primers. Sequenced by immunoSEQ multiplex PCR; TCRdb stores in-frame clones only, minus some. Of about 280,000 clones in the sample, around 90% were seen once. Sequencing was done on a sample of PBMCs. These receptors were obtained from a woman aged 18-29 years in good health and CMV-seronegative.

CDR3 bases: TGTGCCAGCCGAACTGGACAGATCTATGGCTACACCTTC. Its translation is CASRTGQIYGYTF. V and J are TRBV6-1 and TRBJ1-2, with D possibly matching TRBD1 (6 bases). Trimming removed 8 bases from V and 4 bases from J, with 14 bases in between. The CDR3 runs to 13 residues. Germline V gene sequence: CDR1 MNHNS, CDR2 SASEGT.

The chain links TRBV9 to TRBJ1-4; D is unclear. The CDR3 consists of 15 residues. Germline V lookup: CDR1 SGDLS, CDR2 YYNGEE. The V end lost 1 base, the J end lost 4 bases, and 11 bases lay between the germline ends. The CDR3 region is CASSVTGSLNEKLFF. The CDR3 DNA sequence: TGTGCCAGCAGCGTAACCGGGAGCCTTAATGAAAAACTGTTTTTT.

The CDR3: CASSLVGGRTGEEQYF. CDR3 in DNA: TGTGCCAGCAGCTTAGTAGGGGGGCGGACAGGGGAAGAGCAGTACTTC. This rearrangement joins TRBV7-8 to TRBJ2-7, with TRBD1 matching over 9 bases. The ends lost 1 base at V and 7 bases at J; junction bases unmatched: 11. Germline loops: CDR1 SGHVS, CDR2 FQNEAQ. This CDR3 has 16 amino acids.

CDR3 sequence: CASSLAGTGAYEQYF. CDR3 bases: TGCGCCAGCAGCTTGGCCGGGACAGGAGCCTACGAGCAGTACTTC. The chain combines TRBV5-1 with TRBJ2-7; 8 nucleotides align to TRBD1. CDR3 length: 15 amino acids. V trimming: 0 bases; J trimming: 2 bases; junction bases outside the gene matches: 4. Germline V gene sequence: CDR1 SGHRS, CDR2 YFSETQ.

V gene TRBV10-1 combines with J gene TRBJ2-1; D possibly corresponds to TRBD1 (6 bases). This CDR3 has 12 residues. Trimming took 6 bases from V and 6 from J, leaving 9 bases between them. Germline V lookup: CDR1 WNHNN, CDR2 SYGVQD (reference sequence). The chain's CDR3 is CASSNRVNEQFF. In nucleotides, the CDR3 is TGCGCCAGCAGCAACAGGGTCAATGAGCAGTTCTTC.

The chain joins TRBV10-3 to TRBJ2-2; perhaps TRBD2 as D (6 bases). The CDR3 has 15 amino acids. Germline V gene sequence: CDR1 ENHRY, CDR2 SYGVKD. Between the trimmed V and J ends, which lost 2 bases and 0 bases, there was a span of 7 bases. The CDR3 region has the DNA TGTGCCATCAGTGAGGCTAGCGCGAACACCGGGGAGCTGTTTTTT. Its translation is CAISEASANTGELFF.

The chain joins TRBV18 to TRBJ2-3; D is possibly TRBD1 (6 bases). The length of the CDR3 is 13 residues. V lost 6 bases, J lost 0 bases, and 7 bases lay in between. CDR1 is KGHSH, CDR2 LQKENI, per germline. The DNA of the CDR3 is TGTGCCAGCTCGCAGGGGAGCACAGATACGCAGTATTTT. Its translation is CASSQGSTDTQYF.

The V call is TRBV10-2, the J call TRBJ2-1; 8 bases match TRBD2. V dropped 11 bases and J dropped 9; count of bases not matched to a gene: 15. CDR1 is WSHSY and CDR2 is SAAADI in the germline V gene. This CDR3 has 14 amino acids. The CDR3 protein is CAGAPGAGGGEQFF. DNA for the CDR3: TGCGCCGGCGCGCCGGGGGCGGGGGGAGGTGAGCAGTTCTTC.

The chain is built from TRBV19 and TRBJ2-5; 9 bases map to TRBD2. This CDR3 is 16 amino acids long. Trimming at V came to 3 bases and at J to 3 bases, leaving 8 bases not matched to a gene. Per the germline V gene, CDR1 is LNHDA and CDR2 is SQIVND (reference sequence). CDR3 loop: CASSIQAGLAKETQYF. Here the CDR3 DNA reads TGTGCCAGTAGTATCCAGGCGGGACTAGCAAAAGAGACCCAGTACTTC.

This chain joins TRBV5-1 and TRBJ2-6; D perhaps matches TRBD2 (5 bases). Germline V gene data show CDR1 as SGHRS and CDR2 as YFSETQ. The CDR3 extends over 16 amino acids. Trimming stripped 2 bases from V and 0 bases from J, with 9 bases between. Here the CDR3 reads CASSLVGSSGANVLTF. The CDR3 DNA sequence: TGCGCCAGCAGCTTAGTGGGGAGCTCTGGGGCCAACGTCCTGACTTTC.

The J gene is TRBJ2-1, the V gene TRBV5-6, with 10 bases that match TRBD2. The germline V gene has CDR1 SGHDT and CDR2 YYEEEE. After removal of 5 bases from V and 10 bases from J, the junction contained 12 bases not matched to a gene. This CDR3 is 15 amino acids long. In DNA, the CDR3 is TGTGCCAGCAGGACGGGACAGTCGACTAGCGGGGAGCAGTTCTTC. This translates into CASRTGQSTSGEQFF.

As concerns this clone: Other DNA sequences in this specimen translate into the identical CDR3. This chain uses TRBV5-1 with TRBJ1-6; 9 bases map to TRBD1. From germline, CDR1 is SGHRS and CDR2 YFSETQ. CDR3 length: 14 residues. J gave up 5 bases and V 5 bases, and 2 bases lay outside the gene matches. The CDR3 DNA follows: TGCGCCAGCAGTGGACAGGGGAATAATTCACCCCTCCACTTT. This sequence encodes CASSGQGNNSPLHF.

The chain's CDR3 is CASTAVASGGHFYEQYF. The DNA of the CDR3 is TGTGCCAGCACCGCGGTGGCTAGCGGGGGGCATTTCTACGAGCAGTACTTC. The J gene is TRBJ2-7, the V gene TRBV5-8, with 11 nucleotides matching TRBD2. This CDR3 has 17 residues. Per germline, CDR1 SGHTS and CDR2 YDEGEE. Trimming removed 6 bases from V and 3 bases from J; junction bases left unmatched: 14.

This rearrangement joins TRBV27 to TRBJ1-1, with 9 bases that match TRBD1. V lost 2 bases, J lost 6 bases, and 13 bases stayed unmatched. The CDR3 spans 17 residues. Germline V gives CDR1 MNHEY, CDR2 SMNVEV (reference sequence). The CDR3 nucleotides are TGTGCCAGCAGTTTAGTGGGACAGGGTCTTGGTGGCGCTGAAGCTTTCTTT. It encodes CASSLVGQGLGGAEAFF.

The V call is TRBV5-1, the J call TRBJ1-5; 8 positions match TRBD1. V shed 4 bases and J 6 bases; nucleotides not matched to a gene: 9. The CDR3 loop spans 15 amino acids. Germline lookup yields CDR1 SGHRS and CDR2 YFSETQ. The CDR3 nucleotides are TGCGCCAGCAGCCCAAACTCAGGGACAGGTCAGCCCCAGCATTTT. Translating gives CASSPNSGTGQPQHF.

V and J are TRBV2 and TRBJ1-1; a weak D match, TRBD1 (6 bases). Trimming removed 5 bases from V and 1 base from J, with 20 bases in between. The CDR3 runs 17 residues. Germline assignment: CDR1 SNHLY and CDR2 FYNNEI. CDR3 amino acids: CASSTRVAGVWNTEAFF. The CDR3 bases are TGTGCCAGCAGTACAAGGGTTGCAGGGGTTTGGAACACTGAAGCTTTCTTT.

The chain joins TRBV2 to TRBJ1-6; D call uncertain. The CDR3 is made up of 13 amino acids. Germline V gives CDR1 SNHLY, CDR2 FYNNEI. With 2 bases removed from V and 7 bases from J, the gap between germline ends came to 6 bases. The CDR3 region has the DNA TGTGCCAGCAGTGAAAGTAGAAATTCACCCCTCCACTTT. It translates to CASSESRNSPLHF. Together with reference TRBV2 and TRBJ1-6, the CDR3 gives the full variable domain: EPEVTQTPSHQVTQMGQEVILRCVPISNHLYFYWYRQILGQKVEFLVSFYNNEISEKSEIFDDQFSVERPDGSNFTLKIRSTKLEDSAMYFCASSESRNSPLHFGNGTRLTVT.

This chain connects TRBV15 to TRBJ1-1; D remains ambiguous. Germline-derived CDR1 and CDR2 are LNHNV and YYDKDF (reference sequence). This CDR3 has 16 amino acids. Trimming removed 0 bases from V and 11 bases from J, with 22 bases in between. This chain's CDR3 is CATSRDPSQAVRGAFF. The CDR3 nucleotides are TGTGCCACCAGCAGAGATCCAAGTCAGGCGGTTCGAGGGGCTTTCTTT.

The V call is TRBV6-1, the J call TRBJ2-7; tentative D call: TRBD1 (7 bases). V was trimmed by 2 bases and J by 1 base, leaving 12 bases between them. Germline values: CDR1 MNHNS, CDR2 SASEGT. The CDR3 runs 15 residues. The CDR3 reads CASSETQGGSYEQYF. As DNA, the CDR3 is TGTGCCAGCAGTGAAACGCAGGGGGGATCCTACGAGCAGTACTTC.

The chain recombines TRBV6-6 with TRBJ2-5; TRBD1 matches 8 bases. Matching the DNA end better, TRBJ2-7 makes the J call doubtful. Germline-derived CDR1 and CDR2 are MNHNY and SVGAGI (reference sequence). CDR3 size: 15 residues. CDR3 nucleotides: TGTGCCAGCAGTTACTCGGGGCCAGGGGGCAACGAGCAGTACTTC. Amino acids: CASSYSGPGGNEQYF.

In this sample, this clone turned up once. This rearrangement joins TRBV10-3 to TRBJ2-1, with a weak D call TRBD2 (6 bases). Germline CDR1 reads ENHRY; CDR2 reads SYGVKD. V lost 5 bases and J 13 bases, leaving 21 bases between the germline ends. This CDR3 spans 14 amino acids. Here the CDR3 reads CAISSPGTPHYQFF. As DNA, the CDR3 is TGTGCCATCAGTTCCCCCGGGACTCCACATTACCAGTTCTTC.

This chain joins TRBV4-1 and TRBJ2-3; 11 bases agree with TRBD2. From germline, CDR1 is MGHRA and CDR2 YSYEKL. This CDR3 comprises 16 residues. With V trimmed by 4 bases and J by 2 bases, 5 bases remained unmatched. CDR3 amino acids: CASSPRLAGFTDTQYF. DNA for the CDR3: TGCGCCAGCAGCCCTCGACTAGCGGGGTTCACAGATACGCAGTATTTT.